This TCR beta chain was captured by sequencing in a study of T cell repertoires in cytomegalovirus infection. About the study: Indicated by public TCR beta signatures were CMV infection and matching HLA type. Study-wide results and limits: There were carriers of CMV plus the relevant HLA, and cumulative public TCR beta family frequency identified them. HLA-C-restricted CMV-specific TCR beta clonotypes were dominant in the ex vivo response.

This CDR3 has 14 residues. The V and J ends lost 3 bases and 5 bases respectively, with 13 bases between them. Germline CDR1 and CDR2: MNHEY and SMNVEV (reference sequence). A single record per CDR3 protein comes from TCRdb applying MiXCR to the reads. The sample holds hundreds of thousands of distinct CDR3 sequences; under 45% are singletons and the top ten take 43%. This clonotype occurred once. Its antigen is not known. The chain links TRBV27 to TRBJ2-5, with D maybe TRBD1 (5 bases). Sequencing used cultured PBMCs, obtained from culture after CMV antigen stimulation. This sequence originates from a human donor in good health (CMV status not recorded). Some clones in this sample may be carry-over from other donors' samples. CDR3 amino acids: CASSLIRGTETQYF. For the CDR3, the DNA is TGTGCCAGCAGTTTGATAAGGGGCACGGAGACCCAGTACTTC.